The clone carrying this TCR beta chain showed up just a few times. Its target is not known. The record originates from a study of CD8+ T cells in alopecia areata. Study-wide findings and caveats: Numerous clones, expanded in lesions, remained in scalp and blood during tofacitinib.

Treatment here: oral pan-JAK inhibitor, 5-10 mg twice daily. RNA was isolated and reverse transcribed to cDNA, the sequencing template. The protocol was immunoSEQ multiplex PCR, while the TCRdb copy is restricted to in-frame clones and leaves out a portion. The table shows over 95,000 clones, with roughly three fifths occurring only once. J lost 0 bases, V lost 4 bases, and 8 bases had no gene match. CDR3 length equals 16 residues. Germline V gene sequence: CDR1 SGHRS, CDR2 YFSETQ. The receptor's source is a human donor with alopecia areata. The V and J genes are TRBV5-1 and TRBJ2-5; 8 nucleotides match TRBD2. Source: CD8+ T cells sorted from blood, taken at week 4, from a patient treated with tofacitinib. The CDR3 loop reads CASSPRSGRYQETQYF. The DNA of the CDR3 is TGCGCCAGCAGCCCTCGGAGCGGGAGATACCAAGAGACCCAGTACTTC.